The text below deals with one T cell receptor (beta chain). The antigen is not known. The CDR3 runs 14 residues. The germline V and J ends were trimmed by 3 bases and 7 bases, with 14 bases remaining between them. Germline V gene lookup returns CDR1 PRHDT and CDR2 FYEKMQ (reference sequence). The sample comes from a study of T cells in Graves' hyperthyroidism and ophthalmopathy. Study-wide findings and caveats: Most thyroid clonotypes expanded above 0.001 appeared in blood too.

Researchers amplified the TCR beta CDR3 regions from RNA transcripts. In the first-round RT-PCR of the TCR CDR3, the HTBI primer set was used. TCRdb passed the multiplex PCR reads through MiXCR, listing each CDR3 protein once. Here the sample spans approximately 420,000 distinct CDR3 sequences, 14% to 15% being singletons. In making diagnoses, clinical symptoms, serum thyroxine and TRAb, thyroid ultrasound and orbital computed tomography were all used. The chain uses TRBV13 and TRBJ2-3, with D unresolved. The receptor comes from a woman between 25 and 40 years old with Graves' hyperthyroidism. The sequencing sample was made of blood. Here the CDR3 reads CASSLGILVNTQYF. The CDR3, as DNA: TGTGCCAGCAGCTTGGGTATTCTAGTTAATACGCAGTATTTT.